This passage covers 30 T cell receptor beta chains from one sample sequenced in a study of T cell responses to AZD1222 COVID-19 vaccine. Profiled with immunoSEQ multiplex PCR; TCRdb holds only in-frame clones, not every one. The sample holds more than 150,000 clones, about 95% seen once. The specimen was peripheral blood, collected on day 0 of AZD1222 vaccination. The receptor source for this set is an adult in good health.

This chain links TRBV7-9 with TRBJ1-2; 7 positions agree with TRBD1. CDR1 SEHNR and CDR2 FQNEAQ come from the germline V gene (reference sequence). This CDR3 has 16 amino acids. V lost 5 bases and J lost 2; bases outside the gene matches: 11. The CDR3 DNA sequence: TGTGCCAGCAGCCGTGCAGGGCAGGGGGTCAACTATGGCTACACCTTC. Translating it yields CASSRAGQGVNYGYTF.

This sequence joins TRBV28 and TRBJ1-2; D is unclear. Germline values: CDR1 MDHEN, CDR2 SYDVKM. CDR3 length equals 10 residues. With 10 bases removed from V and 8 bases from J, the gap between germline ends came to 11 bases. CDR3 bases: TGTGCCACCTACTTGGGGGGCTACACCTTC. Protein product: CATYLGGYTF.

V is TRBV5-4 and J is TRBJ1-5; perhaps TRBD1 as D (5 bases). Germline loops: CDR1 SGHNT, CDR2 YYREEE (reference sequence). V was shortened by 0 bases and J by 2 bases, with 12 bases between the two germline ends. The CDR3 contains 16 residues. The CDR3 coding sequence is TGTGCCAGCAGCTTGGGCGGGGCGGTGGGCAATCAGCCCCAGCATTTT. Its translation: CASSLGGAVGNQPQHF.

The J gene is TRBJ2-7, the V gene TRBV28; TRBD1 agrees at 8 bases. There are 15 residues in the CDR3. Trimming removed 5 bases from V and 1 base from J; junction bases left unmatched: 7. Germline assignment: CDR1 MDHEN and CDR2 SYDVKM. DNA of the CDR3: TGTGCCAGCAGTGGTCCTAGGACAGGGTCCTACGAGCAGTACTTC. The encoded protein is CASSGPRTGSYEQYF.

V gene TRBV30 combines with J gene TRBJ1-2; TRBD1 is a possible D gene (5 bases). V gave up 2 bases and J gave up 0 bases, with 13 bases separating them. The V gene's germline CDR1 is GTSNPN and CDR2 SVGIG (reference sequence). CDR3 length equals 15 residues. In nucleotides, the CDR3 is TGTGCCTGGAGTTGGAGGGGTGGGACTAACTATGGCTACACCTTC. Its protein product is CAWSWRGGTNYGYTF.

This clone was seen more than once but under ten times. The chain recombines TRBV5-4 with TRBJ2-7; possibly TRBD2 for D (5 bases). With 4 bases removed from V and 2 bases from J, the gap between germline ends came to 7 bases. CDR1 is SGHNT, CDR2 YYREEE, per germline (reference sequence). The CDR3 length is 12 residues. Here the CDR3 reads CASSPGAYEQYF. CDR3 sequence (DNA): TGTGCCAGCAGCCCCGGGGCCTACGAGCAGTACTTC.

CDR3 sequence: CATQSVASSYEQYF. For the CDR3, the DNA is TGTGCCACCCAGTCAGTGGCAAGCTCCTACGAGCAGTACTTC. The V gene is TRBV7-9, the J gene TRBJ2-7; D remains ambiguous. The germline V gene encodes CDR1 SEHNR and CDR2 FQNEAQ (reference sequence). There are 14 residues in the CDR3. V was shortened by 10 bases and J by 0 bases, with 16 bases between the two germline ends.

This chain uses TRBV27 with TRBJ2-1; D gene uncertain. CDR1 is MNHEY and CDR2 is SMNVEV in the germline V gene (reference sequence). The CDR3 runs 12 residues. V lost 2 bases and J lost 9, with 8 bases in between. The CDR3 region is CASSLQNSEQFF. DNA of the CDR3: TGTGCCAGCAGTTTACAAAATAGTGAGCAGTTCTTC.

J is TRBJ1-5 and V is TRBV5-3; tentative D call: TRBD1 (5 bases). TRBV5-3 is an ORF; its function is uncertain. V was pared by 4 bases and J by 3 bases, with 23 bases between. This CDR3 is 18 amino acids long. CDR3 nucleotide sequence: TGTGCCAGAAGCGCCCGGGACCGCTTCCTACGTGACAATCAGCCCCAGCATTTT. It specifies CARSARDRFLRDNQPQHF.

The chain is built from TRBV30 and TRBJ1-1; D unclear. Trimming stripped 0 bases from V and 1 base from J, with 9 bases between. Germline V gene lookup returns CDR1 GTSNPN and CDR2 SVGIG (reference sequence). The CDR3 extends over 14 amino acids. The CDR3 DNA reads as TGTGCCTGGAGTGTACCCCTTGGGAACACTGAAGCTTTCTTT. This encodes CAWSVPLGNTEAFF.

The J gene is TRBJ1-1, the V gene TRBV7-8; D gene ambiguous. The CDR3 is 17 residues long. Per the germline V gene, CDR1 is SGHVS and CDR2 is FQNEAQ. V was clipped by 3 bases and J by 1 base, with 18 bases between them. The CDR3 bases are TGTGCCAGCAGCTTGGATTGGGAGCCTATGAAGAACACTGAAGCTTTCTTT. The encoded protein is CASSLDWEPMKNTEAFF.

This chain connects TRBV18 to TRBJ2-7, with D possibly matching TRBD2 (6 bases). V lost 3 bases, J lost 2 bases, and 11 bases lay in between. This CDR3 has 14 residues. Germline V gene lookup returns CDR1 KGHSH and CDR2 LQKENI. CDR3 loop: CASSPPGLTYEQYF. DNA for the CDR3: TGTGCCAGCTCACCTCCGGGACTGACCTACGAGCAGTACTTC.

The CDR3 loop reads CATSDSNGDEQFF. CDR3 coding DNA: TGTGCCACCAGTGATTCGAACGGGGATGAGCAGTTCTTC. The chain uses TRBV24-1 and TRBJ2-1; D is perhaps TRBD2 (5 bases). Trimming left V 2 bases short and J 8 bases short, with 9 bases between. Germline values: CDR1 KGHDR, CDR2 SFDVKD. The CDR3 has 13 amino acids.

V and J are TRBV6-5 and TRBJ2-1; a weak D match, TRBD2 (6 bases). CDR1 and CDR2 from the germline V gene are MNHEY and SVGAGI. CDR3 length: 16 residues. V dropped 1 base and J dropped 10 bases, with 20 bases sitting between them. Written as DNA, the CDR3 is TGTGCCAGCAGTTACTACGGGGCGGGGACGACCCTCGAGCAGTTCTTC. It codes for CASSYYGAGTTLEQFF.

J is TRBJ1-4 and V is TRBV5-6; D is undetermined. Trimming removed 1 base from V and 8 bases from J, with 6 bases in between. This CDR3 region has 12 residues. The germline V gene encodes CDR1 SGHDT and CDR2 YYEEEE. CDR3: CASSLFGEKLFF. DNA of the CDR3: TGTGCCAGCAGCTTGTTTGGGGAAAAACTGTTTTTT.

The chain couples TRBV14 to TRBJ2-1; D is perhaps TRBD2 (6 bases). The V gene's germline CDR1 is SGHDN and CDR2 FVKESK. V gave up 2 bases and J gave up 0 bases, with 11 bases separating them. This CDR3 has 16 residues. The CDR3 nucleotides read TGTGCCAGCAGCCAACACGGGGGTACCTCCTACAATGAGCAGTTCTTC. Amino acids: CASSQHGGTSYNEQFF.

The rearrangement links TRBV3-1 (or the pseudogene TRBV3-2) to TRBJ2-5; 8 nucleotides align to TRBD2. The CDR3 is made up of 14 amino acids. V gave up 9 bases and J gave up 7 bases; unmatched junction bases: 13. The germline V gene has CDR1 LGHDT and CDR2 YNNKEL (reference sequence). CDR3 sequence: CASIPREGRGTQYF. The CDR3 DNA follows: TGTGCCAGTATTCCCCGGGAGGGCCGGGGGACCCAGTACTTC.

This CDR3 reads CSARTSDTQYF. The CDR3 bases are TGCAGTGCTAGAACCAGTGATACGCAGTATTTT. The rearrangement links TRBV20-1 to TRBJ2-3; no firm D call. This CDR3 comprises 11 residues. Germline V gives CDR1 DFQATT, CDR2 SNEGSKA (reference sequence). V lost 2 bases and J lost 6, with 6 bases in between.

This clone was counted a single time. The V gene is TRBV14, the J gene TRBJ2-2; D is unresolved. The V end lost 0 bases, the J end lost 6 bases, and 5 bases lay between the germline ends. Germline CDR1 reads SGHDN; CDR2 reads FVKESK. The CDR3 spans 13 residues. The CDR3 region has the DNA TGTGCCAGCAGCCAAGAACGTGCCGGGGAGCTGTTTTTT. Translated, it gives CASSQERAGELFF.

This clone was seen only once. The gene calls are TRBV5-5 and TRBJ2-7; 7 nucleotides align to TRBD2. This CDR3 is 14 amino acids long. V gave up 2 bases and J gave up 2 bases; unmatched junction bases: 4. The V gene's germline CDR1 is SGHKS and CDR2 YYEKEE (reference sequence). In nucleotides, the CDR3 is TGTGCCAGCAGCTTCTCTAGCGGCACCTACGAGCAGTACTTC. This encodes CASSFSSGTYEQYF.

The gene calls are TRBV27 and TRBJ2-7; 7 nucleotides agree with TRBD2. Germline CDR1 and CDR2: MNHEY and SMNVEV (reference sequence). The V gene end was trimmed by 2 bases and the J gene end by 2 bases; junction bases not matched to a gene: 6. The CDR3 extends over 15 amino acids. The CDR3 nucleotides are TGTGCCAGCAGTTTAGTTCGGGGGGAGACCTACGAGCAGTACTTC. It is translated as CASSLVRGETYEQYF.

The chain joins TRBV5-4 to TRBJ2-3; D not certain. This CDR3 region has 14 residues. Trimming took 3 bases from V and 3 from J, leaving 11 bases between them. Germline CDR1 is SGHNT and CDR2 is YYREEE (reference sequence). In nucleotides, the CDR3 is TGTGCCAGCAGCTCCACTTATGGTACAGATACGCAGTATTTT. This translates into CASSSTYGTDTQYF.

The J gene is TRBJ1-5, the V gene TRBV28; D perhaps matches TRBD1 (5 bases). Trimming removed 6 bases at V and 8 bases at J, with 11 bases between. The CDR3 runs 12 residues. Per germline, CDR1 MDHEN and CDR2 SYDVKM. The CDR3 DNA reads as TGTGCCAGCAGGCCGACAGTTAAGCCCCAGCATTTT. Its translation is CASRPTVKPQHF.

CDR3 region: CASSLEGDLPDTQYF. The CDR3 DNA follows: TGCGCCAGCAGCTTGGAGGGAGATTTACCAGATACGCAGTATTTT. V is TRBV5-1 and J is TRBJ2-3; TRBD2 is a possible D gene (5 bases). The V end was cut by 0 bases, the J end by 4 bases, with 12 bases between. Germline V CDR1 and CDR2: SGHRS, YFSETQ. There are 15 residues in the CDR3.

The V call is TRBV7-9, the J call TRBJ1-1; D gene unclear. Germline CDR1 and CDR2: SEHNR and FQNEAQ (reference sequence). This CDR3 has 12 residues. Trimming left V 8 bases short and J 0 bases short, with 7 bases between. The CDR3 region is CASFRLNTEAFF. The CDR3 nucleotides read TGTGCCAGCTTCAGATTGAACACTGAAGCTTTCTTT.

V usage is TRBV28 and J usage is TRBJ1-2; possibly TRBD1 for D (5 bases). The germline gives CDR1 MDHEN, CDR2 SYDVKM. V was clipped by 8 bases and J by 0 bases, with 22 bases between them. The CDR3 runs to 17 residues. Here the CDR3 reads CASQPRHRTTANYGYTF. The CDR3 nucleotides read TGTGCCAGCCAACCTCGGCACAGGACAACAGCTAACTATGGCTACACCTTC.

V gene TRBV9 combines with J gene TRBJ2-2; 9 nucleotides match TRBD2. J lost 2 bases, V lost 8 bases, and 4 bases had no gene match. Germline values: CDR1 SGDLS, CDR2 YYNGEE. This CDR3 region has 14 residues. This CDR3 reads CASSGLANTGELFF. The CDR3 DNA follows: TGTGCCAGTTCGGGACTAGCTAACACCGGGGAGCTGTTTTTT. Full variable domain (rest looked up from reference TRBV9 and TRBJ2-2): DSGVTQTPKHLITATGQRVTLRCSPRSGDLSVYWYQQSLDQGLQFLIQYYNGEERAKGNILERFSAQQFPDLHSELNLSSLELGDSALYFCASSGLANTGELFFGEGSRLTVL.

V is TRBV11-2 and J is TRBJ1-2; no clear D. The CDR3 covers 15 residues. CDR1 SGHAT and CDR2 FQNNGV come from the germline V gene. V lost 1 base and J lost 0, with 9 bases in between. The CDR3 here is CASSLGAATNYGYTF. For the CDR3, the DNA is TGTGCCAGCAGCTTAGGGGCAGCCACTAACTATGGCTACACCTTC.

The CDR3 loop reads CASRLWGNQPQHF. In DNA form, the CDR3 reads TGTGCCAGTAGGTTGTGGGGGAACCAGCCCCAGCATTTT. This chain links TRBV19 with TRBJ1-5; maybe TRBD1 (5 bases). CDR1 LNHDA and CDR2 SQIVND come from the germline V gene (reference sequence). CDR3 size: 13 residues. With 6 bases removed from V and 7 bases from J, the gap between germline ends came to 13 bases.

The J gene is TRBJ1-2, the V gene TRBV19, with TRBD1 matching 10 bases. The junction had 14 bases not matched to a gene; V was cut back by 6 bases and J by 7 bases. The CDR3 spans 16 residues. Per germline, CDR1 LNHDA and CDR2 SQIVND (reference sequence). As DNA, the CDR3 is TGTGCCAGTAGCCGGGACAGGGGCGTCGGGGACCGTGGCTACACCTTC. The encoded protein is CASSRDRGVGDRGYTF. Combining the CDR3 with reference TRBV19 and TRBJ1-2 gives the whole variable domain DGGITQSPKYLFRKEGQNVTLSCEQNLNHDAMYWYRQDPGQGLRLIYYSQIVNDFQKGDIAEGYSVSREKKESFPLTVTSAQKNPTAFYLCASSRDRGVGDRGYTFGSGTRLTVV.